This T cell receptor beta chain was captured by sequencing in a study of shared clonotypes between healthy human individuals. Study as a whole: Those who served as donors were a couple of women and a few men between the ages of 18 and 49. Broader study findings: Around 5% of naive CD4 clonotypes were common to a handful of donors. It was anticipated that sequencing depth would influence how many clonotypes donors shared.

Measured with immunoSEQ multiplex PCR; TCRdb has only the in-frame clones, and not every one. The sample lists under 2,000,000 clones, roughly 94% occurring once. With 2 bases removed from V and 0 bases from J, the gap between germline ends came to 8 bases. The CDR3 covers 15 residues. Germline V gene lookup returns CDR1 MNHEY and CDR2 SMNVEV (reference sequence). Cells designated naive CD8 were CD45RO-negative and were positively selected for CCR7, with terminally differentiated effector memory CD45RA+ cells excluded. With respect to this clone: Antigen specificity is unknown.

Sequencing was performed on naive CD8+ T cells sorted from blood. The rearrangement links TRBV27 to TRBJ1-3, with D hard to call. The receptor's source is a man younger than 35 in good health. CDR3 bases: TGTGCCAGCAGTTTAGATGATAGCTCTGGAAACACCATATATTTT. It is translated as CASSLDDSSGNTIYF.